The source of this T cell receptor beta chain is a study of blood T cell repertoires in COVID-19. Study in general: Acute-phase and convalescent COVID-19 samples originated in the United States, Italy and Spain.

Recruits, aged about 18 to 90 years, lived in 24 US areas. Original data processing: Nucleated cell number was recorded as an estimate derived from reference gene primer amplification. TCRdb keeps only in-frame clones here, not all; method: immunoSEQ multiplex PCR. D and trimming come from the DNA, and the V and J calls and clone size come from that table. The sample records about 300,000 clones, 89% being singletons. V shed 4 bases and J shed 9 bases, with 22 bases lying between them. Germline assignment: CDR1 LGHNA and CDR2 YNFKEQ. CDR3 length: 16 amino acids. This clonotype was sampled from a man between 60 and 70 years old who had recovered from COVID-19. This sequence joins TRBV4-2 and TRBJ2-1; D ambiguous. Sequencing input: PBMCs or T cells enriched from blood (not recorded which). Here the CDR3 reads CASSPVAAKQYGEQFF. CDR3 sequence (DNA): TGTGCCAGCAGCCCCGTGGCCGCGAAACAGTACGGTGAGCAGTTCTTC.